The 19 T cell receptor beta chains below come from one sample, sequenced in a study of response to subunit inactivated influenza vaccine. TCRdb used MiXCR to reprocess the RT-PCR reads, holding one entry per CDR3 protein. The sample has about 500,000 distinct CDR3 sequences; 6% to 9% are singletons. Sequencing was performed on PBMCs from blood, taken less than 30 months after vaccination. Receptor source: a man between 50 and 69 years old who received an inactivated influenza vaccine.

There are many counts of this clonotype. CDR3 region: CASSLRNGLGTQYF. For the CDR3, the DNA is TGTGCCAGCAGTTTACGTAACGGATTGGGGACCCAGTACTTC. This chain links TRBV12-3 or TRBV12-4 with TRBJ2-5; D not certain. The CDR3 length is 14 residues. Trimming stripped 2 bases from V and 7 bases from J, with 14 bases between.

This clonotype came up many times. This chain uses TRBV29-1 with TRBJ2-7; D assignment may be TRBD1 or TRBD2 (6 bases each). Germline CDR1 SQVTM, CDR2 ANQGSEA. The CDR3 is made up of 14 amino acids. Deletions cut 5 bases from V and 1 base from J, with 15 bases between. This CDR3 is CSVRGAVSSYEQYF. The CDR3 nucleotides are TGCAGCGTTAGGGGGGCGGTCTCTTCCTACGAGCAGTACTTC.

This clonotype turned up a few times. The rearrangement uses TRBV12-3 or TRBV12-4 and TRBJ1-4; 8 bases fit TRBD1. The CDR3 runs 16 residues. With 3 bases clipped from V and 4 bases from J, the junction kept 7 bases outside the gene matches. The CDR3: CASSFYGTGDNEKLFF. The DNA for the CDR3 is TGTGCCAGCAGTTTCTACGGGACAGGAGATAATGAAAAACTGTTTTTT.

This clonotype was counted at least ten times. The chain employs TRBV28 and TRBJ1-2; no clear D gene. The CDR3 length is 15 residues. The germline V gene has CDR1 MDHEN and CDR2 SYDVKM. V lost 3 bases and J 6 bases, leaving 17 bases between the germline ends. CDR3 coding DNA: TGTGCCAGCAGTTTCTCAATTTACACTATCGATGGCTACACCTTC. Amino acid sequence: CASSFSIYTIDGYTF.

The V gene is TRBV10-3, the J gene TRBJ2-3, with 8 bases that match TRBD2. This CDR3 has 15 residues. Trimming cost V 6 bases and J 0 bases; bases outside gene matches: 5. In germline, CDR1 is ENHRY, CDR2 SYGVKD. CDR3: CAIRKTSESTDTQYF. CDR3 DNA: TGTGCCATCAGGAAGACTAGCGAAAGCACAGATACGCAGTATTTT.

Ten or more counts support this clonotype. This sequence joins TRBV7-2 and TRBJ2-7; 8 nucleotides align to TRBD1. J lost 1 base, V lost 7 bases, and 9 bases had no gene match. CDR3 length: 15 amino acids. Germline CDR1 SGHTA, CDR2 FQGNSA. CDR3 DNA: TGTGCCAGCACCTTCGACAGGGGCGGGTCCTACGAGCAGTACTTC. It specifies CASTFDRGGSYEQYF.

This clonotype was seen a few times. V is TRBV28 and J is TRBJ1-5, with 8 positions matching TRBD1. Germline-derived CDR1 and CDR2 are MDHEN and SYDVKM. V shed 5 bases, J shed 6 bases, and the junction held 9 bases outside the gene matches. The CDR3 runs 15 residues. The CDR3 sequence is CASSQQGGAVQPQHF. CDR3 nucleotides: TGTGCCAGCAGTCAACAGGGGGGAGCTGTTCAGCCCCAGCATTTT. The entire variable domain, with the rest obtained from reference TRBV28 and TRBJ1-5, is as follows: DVKVTQSSRYLVKRTGEKVFLECVQDMDHENMFWYRQDPGLGLRLIYFSYDVKMKEKGDIPEGYSVSREKKERFSLILESASTNQTSMYLCASSQQGGAVQPQHFGDGTRLSIL.

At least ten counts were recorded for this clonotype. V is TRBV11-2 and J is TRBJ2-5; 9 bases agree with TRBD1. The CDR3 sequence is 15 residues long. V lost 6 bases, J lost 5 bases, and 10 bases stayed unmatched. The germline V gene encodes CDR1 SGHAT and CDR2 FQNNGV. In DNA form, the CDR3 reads TGTGCCAGCAGGAATCCCTACAGGGGGCGGGAGACCCAGTACTTC. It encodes CASRNPYRGRETQYF.

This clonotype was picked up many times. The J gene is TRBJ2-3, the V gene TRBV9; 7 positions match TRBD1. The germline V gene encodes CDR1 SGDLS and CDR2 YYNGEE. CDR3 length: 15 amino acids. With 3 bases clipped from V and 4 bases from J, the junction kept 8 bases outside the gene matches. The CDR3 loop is CASSADREGSDTQYF. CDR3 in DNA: TGTGCCAGCAGCGCCGACAGGGAAGGTTCAGATACGCAGTATTTT.

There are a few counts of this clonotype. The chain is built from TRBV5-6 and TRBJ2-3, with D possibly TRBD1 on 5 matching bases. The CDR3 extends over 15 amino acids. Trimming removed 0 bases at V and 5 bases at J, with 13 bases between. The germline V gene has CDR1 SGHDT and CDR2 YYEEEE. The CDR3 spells CASSLEGPRKDTQYF. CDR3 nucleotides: TGTGCCAGCAGCTTGGAGGGGCCCAGAAAAGATACGCAGTATTTT.

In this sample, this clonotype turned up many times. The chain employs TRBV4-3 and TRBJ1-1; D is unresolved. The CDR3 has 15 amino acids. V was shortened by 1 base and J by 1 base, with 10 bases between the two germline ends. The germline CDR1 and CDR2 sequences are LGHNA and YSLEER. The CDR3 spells CASSQVKYENTEAFF. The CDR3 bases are TGCGCCAGCAGCCAAGTAAAGTACGAGAACACTGAAGCTTTCTTT.

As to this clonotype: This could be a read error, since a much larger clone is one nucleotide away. The CDR3 DNA follows: TGTGCCAGCAGCGGCCGGGACCAAGAAAACATTCAGTACTTC. Translation gives CASSGRDQENIQYF. The gene calls are TRBV7-2 and TRBJ2-4; the D gene could be TRBD1 or TRBD2 (5 bases each). Germline loops: CDR1 SGHTA, CDR2 FQGNSA. V lost 5 bases and J 5 bases, leaving 13 bases between the germline ends. The CDR3 has 14 residues.

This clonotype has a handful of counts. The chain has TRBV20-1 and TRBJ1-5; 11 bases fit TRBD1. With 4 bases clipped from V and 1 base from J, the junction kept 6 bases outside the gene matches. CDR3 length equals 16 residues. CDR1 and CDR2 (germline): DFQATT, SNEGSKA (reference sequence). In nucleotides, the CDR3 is TGCAGTGCTACACCGGGACAGGGGGTAAGCAATCAGCCCCAGCATTTT. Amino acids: CSATPGQGVSNQPQHF.

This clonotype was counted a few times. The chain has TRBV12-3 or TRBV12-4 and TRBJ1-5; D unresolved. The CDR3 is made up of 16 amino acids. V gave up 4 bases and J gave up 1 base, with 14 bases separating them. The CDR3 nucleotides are TGTGCCAGCAGTTCATCTCGGGCGGGAAGCAATCAGCCCCAGCATTTT. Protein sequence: CASSSSRAGSNQPQHF.

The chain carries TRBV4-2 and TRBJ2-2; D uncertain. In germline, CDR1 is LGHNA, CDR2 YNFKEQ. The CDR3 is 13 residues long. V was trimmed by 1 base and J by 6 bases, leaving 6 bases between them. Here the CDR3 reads CASSQVMAGELFF. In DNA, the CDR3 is TGTGCCAGCAGCCAAGTTATGGCCGGGGAGCTGTTTTTT.

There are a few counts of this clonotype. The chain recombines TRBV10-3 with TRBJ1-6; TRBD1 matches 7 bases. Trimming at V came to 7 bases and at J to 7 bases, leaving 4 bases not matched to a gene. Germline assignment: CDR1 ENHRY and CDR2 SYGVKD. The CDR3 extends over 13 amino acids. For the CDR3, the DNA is TGTGCCATCACCGGGACAGAGAATTCACCCCTCCACTTT. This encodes CAITGTENSPLHF.

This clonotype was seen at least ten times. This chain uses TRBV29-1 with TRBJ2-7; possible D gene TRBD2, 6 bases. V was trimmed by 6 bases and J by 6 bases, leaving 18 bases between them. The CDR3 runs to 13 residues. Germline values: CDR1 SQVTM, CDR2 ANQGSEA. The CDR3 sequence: CSVGRETSTEQYF. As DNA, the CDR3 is TGCAGCGTGGGACGGGAGACCTCTACCGAGCAGTACTTC.

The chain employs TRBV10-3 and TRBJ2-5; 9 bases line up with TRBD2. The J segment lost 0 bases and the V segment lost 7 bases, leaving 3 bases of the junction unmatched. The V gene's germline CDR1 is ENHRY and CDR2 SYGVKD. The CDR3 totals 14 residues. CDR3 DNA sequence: TGTGCCATCAATCAGCGGGGGGACCAAGAGACCCAGTACTTC. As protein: CAINQRGDQETQYF.

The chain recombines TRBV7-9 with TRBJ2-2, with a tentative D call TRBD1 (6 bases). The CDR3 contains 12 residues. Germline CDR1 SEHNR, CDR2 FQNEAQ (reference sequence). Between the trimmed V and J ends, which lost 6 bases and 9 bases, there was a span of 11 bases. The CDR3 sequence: CASRQGSRELFF. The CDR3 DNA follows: TGTGCCAGCAGACAGGGTTCCCGGGAGCTGTTTTTT.